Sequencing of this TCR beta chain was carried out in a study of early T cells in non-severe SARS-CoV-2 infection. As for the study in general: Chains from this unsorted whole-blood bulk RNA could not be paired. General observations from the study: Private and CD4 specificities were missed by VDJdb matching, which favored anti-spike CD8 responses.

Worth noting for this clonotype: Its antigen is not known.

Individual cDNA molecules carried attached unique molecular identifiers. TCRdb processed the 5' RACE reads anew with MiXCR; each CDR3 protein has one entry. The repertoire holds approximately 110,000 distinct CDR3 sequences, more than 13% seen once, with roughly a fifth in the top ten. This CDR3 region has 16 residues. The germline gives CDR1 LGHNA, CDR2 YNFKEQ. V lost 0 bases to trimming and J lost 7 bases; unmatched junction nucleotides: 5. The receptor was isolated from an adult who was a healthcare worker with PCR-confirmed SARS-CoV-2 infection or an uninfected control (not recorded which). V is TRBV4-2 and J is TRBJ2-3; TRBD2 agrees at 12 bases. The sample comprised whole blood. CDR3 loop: CASSQDLAGGQHTQYF. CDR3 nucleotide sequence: TGTGCCAGCAGCCAAGATCTAGCGGGGGGGCAACATACGCAGTATTTT.